This T cell receptor beta chain was sequenced during a study of blood T cells in healthy people across ages. Primed by a sample-barcoded 5' primer and a J-beta primer mix, a second PCR proceeded for roughly 6 to 12 cycles. TCRdb reanalysed the 5' RACE reads using MiXCR and keeps one entry per CDR3 protein. This table has 1.5 million to 2 million distinct CDR3 sequences, 30% to 35% appearing once. The receptor comes from a woman between 25 and 40 years old in good health. The specimen sequenced was blood.

The CDR3 protein is CASSKECPAAGEQYF. The DNA of the CDR3 is TGTGCCAGCAGCAAAGAGTGTCCGGCCGCGGGTGAGCAGTACTTC. The rearrangement joins TRBV21-1 to TRBJ2-7; whether TRBD1, the table's D call, matches the DNA was not checked. TRBV21-1 is a pseudogene segment. The CDR3 consists of 15 residues.